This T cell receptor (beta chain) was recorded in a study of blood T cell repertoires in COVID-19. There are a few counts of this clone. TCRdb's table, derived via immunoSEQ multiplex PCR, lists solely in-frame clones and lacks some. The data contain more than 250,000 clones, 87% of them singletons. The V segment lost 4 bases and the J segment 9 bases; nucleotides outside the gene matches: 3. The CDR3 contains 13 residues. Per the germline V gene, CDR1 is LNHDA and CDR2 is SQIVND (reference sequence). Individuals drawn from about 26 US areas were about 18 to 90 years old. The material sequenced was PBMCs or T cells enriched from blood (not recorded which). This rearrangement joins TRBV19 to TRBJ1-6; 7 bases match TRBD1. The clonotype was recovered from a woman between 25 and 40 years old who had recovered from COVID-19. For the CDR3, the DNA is TGTGCCAGTAGTACGAACAGGGGTTCACCCCTCCACTTT. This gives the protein CASSTNRGSPLHF. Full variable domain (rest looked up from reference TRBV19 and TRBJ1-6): DGGITQSPKYLFRKEGQNVTLSCEQNLNHDAMYWYRQDPGQGLRLIYYSQIVNDFQKGDIAEGYSVSREKKESFPLTVTSAQKNPTAFYLCASSTNRGSPLHFGNGTRLTVT.